This T cell receptor beta chain was sequenced in a study of beta chain features in type 1 diabetes. Study-wide points: TCRB CDR3 length was moderately but significantly reduced in all four CD4+ subsets of Type 1 diabetes patients. Patients with type 1 diabetes carried fewer insertions and had more deletions at their VDJ junctions. In comparison with healthy donors, patients had naive, central memory and Treg TCRB repertoires that appeared more similar.

The study reverse transcribed the entire isolated RNA, so it sequenced expressed TCRB transcripts. Libraries were prepared by immunoSEQ multiplex PCR; TCRdb keeps only in-frame clonotypes and omits some of them. The sample lists 150,000 to 200,000 clones; over 55% were seen once. Germline CDR1 SEHNR, CDR2 FQNEAQ (reference sequence). The CDR3 is 15 amino acids. The ends lost 5 bases at V and 7 bases at J; junction bases unmatched: 10. This clone was recorded only once. What it recognizes is unknown. The sequenced sample was naive CD4+ T cells from blood. This TCR came from a man aged 25 to 45 with type 1 diabetes. V and J are TRBV7-9 and TRBJ2-1, with 8 nucleotides matching TRBD1. The CDR3 sequence is CASSPGQGGANEQFF. For the CDR3, the DNA is TGTGCCAGCAGCCCTGGACAGGGTGGGGCGAATGAGCAGTTCTTC.